The next 18 T cell receptor beta chains were all read from a single sample in a study of blood T cell repertoires in COVID-19. Repertoires were generated with immunoSEQ multiplex PCR, while TCRdb's copy carries only in-frame clones and drops some. The data show 120,000 to 150,000 clones, about 79% seen once. Material: peripheral blood. The receptors were sampled from a woman between 45 and 65 years old in a cohort sampled during active or convalescent COVID-19.

The rearrangement joins TRBV24-1 to TRBJ1-5; 9 nucleotides agree with TRBD1. The trim removed 7 bases at V and 4 bases at J, leaving 16 bases unmatched. Germline CDR1 KGHDR, CDR2 SFDVKD. The CDR3 has 18 residues. The CDR3: CATRQGALRGELNQPQHF. In DNA form, the CDR3 reads TGTGCCACCAGACAGGGGGCGTTACGGGGCGAGTTGAATCAGCCCCAGCATTTT.

The rearrangement links TRBV27 to TRBJ1-6; D might be TRBD1 (5 bases). V was trimmed by 3 bases and J by 6 bases, leaving 12 bases between them. CDR3 length equals 15 residues. The V gene's germline CDR1 is MNHEY and CDR2 SMNVEV (reference sequence). The CDR3 nucleotides read TGTGCCAGCAGTTTGGGGGGTGATCGTAATTCACCCCTCCACTTT. It specifies CASSLGGDRNSPLHF.

The table lists this clone with a count of one. The rearrangement joins TRBV7-9 to TRBJ1-2; possibly TRBD1 for D (6 bases). The CDR3 spans 15 residues. Trimming took 4 bases from V and 1 from J, leaving 13 bases between them. CDR1 and CDR2 from the germline V gene are SEHNR and FQNEAQ (reference sequence). CDR3 nucleotide sequence: TGTGCCAGCAGCTCCCAACAGGGATTTAACTATGGCTACACCTTC. Translation: CASSSQQGFNYGYTF. Based on the CDR3 plus reference TRBV7-9 and TRBJ1-2, the full variable domain is DTGVSQNPRHKITKRGQNVTFRCDPISEHNRLYWYRQTLGQGPEFLTYFQNEAQLEKSRLLSDRFSAERPKGSFSTLEIQRTEQGDSAMYLCASSSQQGFNYGYTFGSGTRLTVV.

The chain carries TRBV18 and TRBJ1-4; D is possibly TRBD1 (6 bases). Germline assignment: CDR1 KGHSH and CDR2 LQKENI. This CDR3 is built from 17 residues. V shed 1 base and J shed 5 bases, with 17 bases lying between them. CDR3 nucleotide sequence: TGTGCCAGCTCACCACTGACCTCCGGGACAAGGAATGAAAAACTGTTTTTT. Translated, it gives CASSPLTSGTRNEKLFF.

This chain connects TRBV7-9 to TRBJ2-3, with 13 bases aligning to TRBD2. Germline CDR1 is SEHNR and CDR2 is FQNEAQ (reference sequence). V dropped 4 bases and J dropped 1; count of bases not matched to a gene: 8. The CDR3 totals 18 residues. The CDR3 DNA is TGTGCCAGCAGCTCCCACCTTGGACTAGCGGGGGGCACAGATACGCAGTATTTT. Its protein product is CASSSHLGLAGGTDTQYF. Full variable domain (outside the CDR3, taken from reference TRBV7-9 and TRBJ2-3): DTGVSQNPRHKITKRGQNVTFRCDPISEHNRLYWYRQTLGQGPEFLTYFQNEAQLEKSRLLSDRFSAERPKGSFSTLEIQRTEQGDSAMYLCASSSHLGLAGGTDTQYFGPGTRLTVL.

This clone was counted ten times or more. Mismatch with germline at one junction end may stem from a read error. The gene calls are TRBV7-7 and TRBJ1-5; unclear D gene. This CDR3 region has 10 residues. The germline V gene has CDR1 SSHAT and CDR2 FNYEAQ (reference sequence). The DNA of the CDR3 is TGTGCTAGCAGCCCGCAGCCCCAGCATTTT. Its translation: CASSPQPQHF.

The J gene is TRBJ1-6, the V gene TRBV20-1; no firm D call. Germline values: CDR1 DFQATT, CDR2 SNEGSKA (reference sequence). This CDR3 comprises 13 residues. The ends were cut back, 3 bases at V and 9 bases at J, with 12 bases in the middle. CDR3 residues: CSASVGGISPLHF. The CDR3 region has the DNA TGCAGTGCTAGTGTGGGAGGGATTTCACCCCTCCACTTT.

The chain has TRBV19 and TRBJ1-1; D might be TRBD1 (5 bases). The CDR3 length is 16 residues. Deletions cut 2 bases from V and 0 bases from J, with 13 bases between. CDR1 is LNHDA and CDR2 is SQIVND in the germline V gene (reference sequence). CDR3 protein: CASSILGTGLNTEAFF. Written as DNA, the CDR3 is TGTGCCAGTAGTATACTTGGAACAGGTTTGAACACTGAAGCTTTCTTT.

This clone has a handful of counts. This chain's CDR3 is CASYSPGLAETQYF. The CDR3 nucleotides read TGTGCCAGCTACTCCCCAGGACTAGCGGAGACCCAGTACTTC. The rearrangement uses TRBV6-5 and TRBJ2-5; TRBD2 aligns across 9 bases. The CDR3 has 14 residues. Germline CDR1 is MNHEY and CDR2 is SVGAGI. The V gene end was trimmed by 8 bases and the J gene end by 5 bases; junction bases not matched to a gene: 9.

With regard to this clone: Different DNA sequences within this sample yield the same CDR3. The V gene is TRBV10-3, the J gene TRBJ2-2, with 7 positions matching TRBD1. The trim removed 6 bases at V and 3 bases at J, leaving 4 bases unmatched. Germline V gives CDR1 ENHRY, CDR2 SYGVKD. The CDR3 extends over 14 amino acids. This chain's CDR3 is CAISGDRDTGELFF. Written as DNA, the CDR3 is TGTGCCATCAGCGGGGACAGAGACACCGGGGAGCTGTTTTTT.

The V call is TRBV4-3, the J call TRBJ2-1, with TRBD2 identical over 12 bases. J was trimmed by 6 bases and V by 3 bases; bases with no gene match: 3. Germline lookup yields CDR1 LGHNA and CDR2 YSLEER. The CDR3 loop spans 15 amino acids. CDR3 amino acids: CASSHPSGGVNEQFF. The CDR3 bases are TGCGCCAGCAGCCACCCTAGCGGGGGGGTCAATGAGCAGTTCTTC.

The chain combines TRBV15 with TRBJ1-6; tentatively, D is TRBD1 (5 bases). This CDR3 region has 16 residues. Germline-derived CDR1 and CDR2 are LNHNV and YYDKDF (reference sequence). V was cut by 1 base and J by 3 bases, with 10 bases left in between. The DNA for the CDR3 is TGTGCCACCAGCAGAGGTCAGGGAATCTATAATTCACCCCTCCACTTT. It codes for CATSRGQGIYNSPLHF.

The V call is TRBV6-5, the J call TRBJ1-1; 8 positions match TRBD1. The germline V gene has CDR1 MNHEY and CDR2 SVGAGI. Trimming took 6 bases from V and 4 from J; bases not matched to a gene: 7. The CDR3 runs to 14 residues. CDR3 protein: CASRDHRGSTEAFF. The CDR3 region has the DNA TGTGCCAGCAGAGACCACAGGGGGAGCACTGAAGCTTTCTTT.

V and J are TRBV11-2 and TRBJ1-1; perhaps TRBD1 as D (5 bases). CDR1 and CDR2 (germline): SGHAT, FQNNGV. The length of the CDR3 is 15 residues. V lost 5 bases and J lost 0, with 13 bases in between. The CDR3, as DNA: TGTGCCAGCAGCCCGCACAAGACAGTGAACACTGAAGCTTTCTTT. This translates into CASSPHKTVNTEAFF.

To note about this clone: Other DNA sequences within the sample encode an identical CDR3. The J gene is TRBJ2-4, the V gene TRBV3-1 (or the pseudogene TRBV3-2); the D is unclear. V gave up 1 base and J gave up 4 bases, with 8 bases separating them. This CDR3 has 14 amino acids. Germline V lookup: CDR1 LGHDT, CDR2 YNNKEL (reference sequence). The CDR3 sequence: CASSQAGGKNIQYF. For the CDR3, the DNA is TGTGCCAGCAGCCAAGCGGGTGGAAAAAACATTCAGTACTTC.

The V and J genes are TRBV12-3 or TRBV12-4 and TRBJ1-2; 7 bases match TRBD1. The CDR3 runs to 13 residues. The ends lost 10 bases at V and 0 bases at J; junction bases unmatched: 5. The CDR3 loop is CATKTGPNYGYTF. CDR3 DNA: TGTGCCACCAAGACAGGGCCTAACTATGGCTACACCTTC.

The V call is TRBV12-3 or TRBV12-4, the J call TRBJ2-7; D not resolved. V lost 5 bases to trimming and J lost 3 bases, with 8 bases between them. The CDR3 sequence is 12 residues long. Written as DNA, the CDR3 is TGTGCCAGCAGTCGGAGTTACTACGAGCAGTACTTC. It translates to CASSRSYYEQYF.

This rearrangement joins TRBV18 to TRBJ2-7; no definite D call. CDR3 length equals 12 residues. The V and J ends lost 2 bases and 2 bases respectively, with 4 bases between them. CDR1 KGHSH and CDR2 LQKENI come from the germline V gene. The CDR3 region is CASSPAAYEQYF. The DNA of the CDR3 is TGTGCCAGCTCACCAGCGGCCTACGAGCAGTACTTC. The whole variable domain, remainder taken from reference TRBV18 and TRBJ2-7, is NAGVMQNPRHLVRRRGQEARLRCSPMKGHSHVYWYRQLPEEGLKFMVYLQKENIIDESGMPKERFSAEFPKEGPSILRIQQVVRGDSAAYFCASSPAAYEQYFGPGTRLTVT.